This TCR beta chain is from a study of blood T cells in healthy people across ages. Study-level results: CMV status of donors was not determined, possibly confounding expanded clonotype changes. Higher diversity and more naive CD4+ cells were features of long-lived donors, compared to aged donors. What prevented conclusive comparison of naive and antigen-experienced cells was that PBMCs were unsorted.

V was trimmed by 2 bases and J by 0 bases, leaving 9 bases between them. Germline assignment: CDR1 LNHDA and CDR2 SQIVND (reference sequence). The CDR3 has 15 residues. Using a J-beta primer mix together with a sample-barcoded 5' primer, a second PCR was run for roughly 7 to 11 cycles. Every single cDNA molecule received a tag from a template-switch adaptor with 12 random nucleotides. TCRdb itself ran the 5' RACE reads through MiXCR, one entry per CDR3 protein. The sample carries hundreds of thousands of distinct CDR3 sequences, under 55% recorded once. Points on this clonotype: What it recognizes is unknown.

The TCR was taken from a man aged 55 to 70 in good health. The J gene is TRBJ2-3, the V gene TRBV19; D is tentatively TRBD1 or TRBD2 (5 bases each). Sample: blood. The CDR3 sequence is CASSIRGDSTDTQYF. DNA of the CDR3: TGTGCCAGTAGTATAAGGGGAGATAGCACAGATACGCAGTATTTT. Together with reference TRBV19 and TRBJ2-3, the CDR3 gives the full variable domain: DGGITQSPKYLFRKEGQNVTLSCEQNLNHDAMYWYRQDPGQGLRLIYYSQIVNDFQKGDIAEGYSVSREKKESFPLTVTSAQKNPTAFYLCASSIRGDSTDTQYFGPGTRLTVL.